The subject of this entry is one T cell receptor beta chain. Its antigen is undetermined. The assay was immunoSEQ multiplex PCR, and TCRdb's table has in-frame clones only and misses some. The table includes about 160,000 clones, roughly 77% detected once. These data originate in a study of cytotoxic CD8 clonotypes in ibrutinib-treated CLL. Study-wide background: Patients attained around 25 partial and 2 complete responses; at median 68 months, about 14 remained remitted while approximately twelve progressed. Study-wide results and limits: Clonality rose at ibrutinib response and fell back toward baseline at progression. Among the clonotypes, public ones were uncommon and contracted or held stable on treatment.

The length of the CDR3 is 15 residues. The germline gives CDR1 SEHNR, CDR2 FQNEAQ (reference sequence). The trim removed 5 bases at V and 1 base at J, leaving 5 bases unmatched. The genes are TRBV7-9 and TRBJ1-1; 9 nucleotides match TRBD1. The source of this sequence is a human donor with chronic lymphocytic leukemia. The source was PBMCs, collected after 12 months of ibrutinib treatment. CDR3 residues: CASSPGTGRNTEAFF. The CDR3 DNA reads TGTGCCAGCAGCCCGGGGACAGGGAGGAACACTGAAGCTTTCTTT. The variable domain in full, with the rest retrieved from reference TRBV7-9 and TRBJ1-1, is DTGVSQNPRHKITKRGQNVTFRCDPISEHNRLYWYRQTLGQGPEFLTYFQNEAQLEKSRLLSDRFSAERPKGSFSTLEIQRTEQGDSAMYLCASSPGTGRNTEAFFGQGTRLTVV.